The clone carrying this T cell receptor (beta chain) was seen a handful of times. Under the authors' procedure: Estimated nucleated cell counts came from reference gene primer amplification. The assay was immunoSEQ multiplex PCR, and TCRdb's table has in-frame clones only and misses some. The DNA gave D and trimming, while V, J and clone size come from that table. The table shows fewer than 40,000 clones, with around nine tenths occurring only once. The data were taken from a study of blood T cell repertoires in COVID-19. Study summary: Specimens from acute and convalescent COVID-19 originated in the United States, Italy and Spain. Nucleic acid was either cDNA or gDNA, and it came from T cells, B-cell-depleted T cells, or PBMCs.

V lost 3 bases to trimming and J lost 5 bases, with 7 bases between them. This CDR3 spans 12 amino acids. This chain connects TRBV12-3 or TRBV12-4 to TRBJ1-2; D might be TRBD1 (5 bases). Source material: peripheral blood. The receptor was derived from a woman of 80 years or more with active or convalescent COVID-19. The CDR3: CASSFQGYGYTF. In DNA, the CDR3 is TGTGCCAGCAGTTTTCAGGGTTATGGCTACACCTTC.